This T cell receptor (beta chain) was documented in a study of blood T cell repertoires in COVID-19 (dated by TCRdb to the early 2020s). Looking at the study overall: Collaborator samples came from the United States, Italy and Spain and covered acute and convalescent phases of COVID-19. The material from the prospective study consisted of cDNA or gDNA derived from T cells, B-cell-depleted T cells, or PBMCs. Deeply sampled blood TCRbeta repertoires from subjects exposed to, actively infected with, or recovered from COVID-19 were included in the dataset. A freely available public database, intended as a resource for researchers studying the immune response to SARS-CoV-2, is where the repertoires were released. The samples were drawn from two sources: the first 160 participants of the ongoing ImmuneRACE study, and fewer than 1,500 subjects contributed by 6 global collaborators. The sample metadata nearly always contained a de-identified subject ID, COVID-19 status, age in years and sex. HLA class I and class II types, where available, came from metadata supplied by the sample provider rather than from assay-based typing.

V is shortened by 1 base, J by 3 bases, and the region joining them spans 13 bases. From its cysteine to its phenylalanine, the CDR3 spans 16 amino acids. The retained sequence is limited to the CDR3, 48 bases, with the frame set at the first base. The CDR1 and CDR2 encoded by the germline V gene are SGHVS and FQNEAQ. In the prospective study, participants were about 18 to 95 years old, resided in fewer than 25 geographic areas of the United States, and were enrolled through a virtual design. In the prospective study, participants were assigned to cohorts based on the clinical history participants reported in a screening survey and a study questionnaire. Exposed participants had been in contact, within 2 weeks of entering the study, with a person who had a PCR-confirmed or clinician-diagnosed case of COVID-19. Mobile phlebotomists in the prospective study collected whole blood, serum and a nasopharyngeal or oropharyngeal swab from every participant. Prospective study participants could optionally give additional blood draws and questionnaires over an approximately 2-month period. Blood samples from the prospective study were shipped frozen or at room temperature prior to DNA extraction.

Comment on this clone: Which antigen it targets is not known. Per-base quality was not reported, and no clone a single base away is much larger than it.

TCRbeta CDR3 regions were amplified from genomic DNA using the immunoSEQ Assay, a bias-controlled multiplex PCR. The study's processing was this. The number of nucleated cells in each sample was estimated by amplification of reference gene primers within the assay. To quantify the absolute abundance of each unique TCRbeta CDR3 rearrangement, sequence reads were collapsed and filtered. For each sample, productive Simpson clonality was calculated as the square root of Simpson's diversity index over productive rearrangements. This is the immuneACCESS table as TCRdb keeps it, with only in-frame sequences that have V and J called. A part of the clones is gone; compared with another copy, unresolved V genes explain less than half, and the rest is unexplained. The V and J calls and clone size are taken from that table; D and trimming were inferred from the DNA. This sample is represented by about 430,000 clones; nearly 90% of them were singletons. The ten largest make up 1.4% to 1.5% of the sample.

Broader findings and caveats from the paper: How much clinical and demographic metadata was included differed by source and by participant, and the metadata was provided uncurated.

The chain is encoded by TRBV7-8 joined to TRBJ1-5; the best D guess is TRBD1, with 5 bases matching. Sequencing was performed on PBMCs or T cells enriched from blood (not recorded which). The sequence came from a woman aged 18-29 years who had been exposed to COVID-19. The DNA is as follows: TGTGCCAGCAGCTTAGGCCCGGGACTGAACAATCAGCCCCAGCATTTT. It specifies CASSLGPGLNNQPQHF. The CDR3, completed at both ends by the reference TRBV7-8 and TRBJ1-5 genes, gives the full variable domain GAGVSQSPRYKVAKRGQDVALRCDPISGHVSLFWYQQALGQGPEFLTYFQNEAQLDKSGLPSDRFFAERPEGSVSTLKIQRTQQEDSAVYLCASSLGPGLNNQPQHFGDGTRLSIL.